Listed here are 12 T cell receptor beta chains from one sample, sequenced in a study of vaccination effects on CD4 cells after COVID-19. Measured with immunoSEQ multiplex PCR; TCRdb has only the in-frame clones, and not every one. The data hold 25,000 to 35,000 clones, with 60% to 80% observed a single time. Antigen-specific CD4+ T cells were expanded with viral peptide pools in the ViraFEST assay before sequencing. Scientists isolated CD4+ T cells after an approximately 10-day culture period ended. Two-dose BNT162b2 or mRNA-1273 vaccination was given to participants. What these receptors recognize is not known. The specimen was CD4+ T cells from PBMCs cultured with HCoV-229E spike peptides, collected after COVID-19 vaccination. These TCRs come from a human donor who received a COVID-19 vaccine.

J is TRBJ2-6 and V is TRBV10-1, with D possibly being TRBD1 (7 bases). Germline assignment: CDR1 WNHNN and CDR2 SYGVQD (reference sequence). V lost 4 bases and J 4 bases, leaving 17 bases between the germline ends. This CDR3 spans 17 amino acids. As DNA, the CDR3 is TGCGCCAGCAGTGTCGGGCAGGGGGGAACGGGGGCCAACGTCCTGACTTTC. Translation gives CASSVGQGGTGANVLTF.

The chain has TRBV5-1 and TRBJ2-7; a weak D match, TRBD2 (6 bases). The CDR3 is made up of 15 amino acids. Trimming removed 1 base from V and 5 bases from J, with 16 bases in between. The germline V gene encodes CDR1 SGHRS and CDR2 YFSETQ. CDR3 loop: CASSLMYGDSHEQYF. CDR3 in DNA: TGCGCCAGCAGCTTGATGTACGGGGACTCTCACGAGCAGTACTTC.

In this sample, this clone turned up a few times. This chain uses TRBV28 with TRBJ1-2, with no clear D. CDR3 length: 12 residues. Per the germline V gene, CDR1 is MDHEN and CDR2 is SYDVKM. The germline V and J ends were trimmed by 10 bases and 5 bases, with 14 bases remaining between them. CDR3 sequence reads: CATPDFVYGYTF. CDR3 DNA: TGTGCCACTCCTGACTTCGTATATGGCTACACCTTC.

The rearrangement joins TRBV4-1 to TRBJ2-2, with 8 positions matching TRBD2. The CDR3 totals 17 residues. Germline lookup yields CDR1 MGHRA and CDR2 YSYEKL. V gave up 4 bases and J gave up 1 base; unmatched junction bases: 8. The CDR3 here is CASSRAGLAGNTGELFF. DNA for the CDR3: TGCGCCAGCAGCCGGGCAGGGCTAGCGGGGAACACCGGGGAGCTGTTTTTT.

CDR3 DNA: TGTGCCAGCAGTAGGGACAGGGGGTTAAACTATGGCTACACCTTC. This sequence encodes CASSRDRGLNYGYTF. The J gene is TRBJ1-2, the V gene TRBV2, with 11 bases matching TRBD1. CDR3 length: 15 residues. V lost 5 bases to trimming and J lost 2 bases; unmatched junction nucleotides: 4. CDR1 SNHLY and CDR2 FYNNEI come from the germline V gene.

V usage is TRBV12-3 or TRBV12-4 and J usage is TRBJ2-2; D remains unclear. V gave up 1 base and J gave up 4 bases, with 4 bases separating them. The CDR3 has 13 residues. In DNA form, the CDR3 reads TGTGCCAGCAGTTTAGAAACCACCGGGGAGCTGTTTTTT. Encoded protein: CASSLETTGELFF.

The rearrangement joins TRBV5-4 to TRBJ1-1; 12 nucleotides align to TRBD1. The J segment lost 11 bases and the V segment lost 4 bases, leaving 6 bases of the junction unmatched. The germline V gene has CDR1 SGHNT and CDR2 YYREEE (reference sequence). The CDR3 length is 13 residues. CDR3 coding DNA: TGTGCCAGCAGCCCGCGGGACAGGGGGCTTGCTTTCTTT. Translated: CASSPRDRGLAFF.

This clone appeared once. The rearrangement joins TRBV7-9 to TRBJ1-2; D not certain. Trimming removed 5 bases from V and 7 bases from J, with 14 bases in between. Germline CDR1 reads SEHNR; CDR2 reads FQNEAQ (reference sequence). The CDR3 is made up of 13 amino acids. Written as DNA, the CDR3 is TGTGCCAGCAGCCCTCGCTCCGGACGTGGCTACACCTTC. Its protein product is CASSPRSGRGYTF.

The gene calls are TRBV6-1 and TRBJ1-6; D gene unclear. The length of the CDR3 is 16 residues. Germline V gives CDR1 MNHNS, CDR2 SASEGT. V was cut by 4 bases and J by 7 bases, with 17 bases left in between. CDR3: CASSAGRITPNSPLHF. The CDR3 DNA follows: TGTGCCAGCAGTGCAGGACGGATTACGCCAAATTCACCCCTCCACTTT.

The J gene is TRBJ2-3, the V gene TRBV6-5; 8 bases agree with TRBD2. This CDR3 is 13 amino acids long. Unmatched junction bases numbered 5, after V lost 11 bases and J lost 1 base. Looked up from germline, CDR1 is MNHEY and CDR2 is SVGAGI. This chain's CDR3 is CARGTRGTDTQYF. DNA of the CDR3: TGTGCCCGCGGGACTAGAGGCACAGATACGCAGTATTTT.

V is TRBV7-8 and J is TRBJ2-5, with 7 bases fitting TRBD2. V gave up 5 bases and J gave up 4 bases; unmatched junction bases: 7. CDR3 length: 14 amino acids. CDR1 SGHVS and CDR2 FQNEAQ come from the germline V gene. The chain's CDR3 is CASSPRLAGETQYF. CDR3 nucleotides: TGTGCCAGCAGCCCGAGACTAGCAGGAGAGACCCAGTACTTC.

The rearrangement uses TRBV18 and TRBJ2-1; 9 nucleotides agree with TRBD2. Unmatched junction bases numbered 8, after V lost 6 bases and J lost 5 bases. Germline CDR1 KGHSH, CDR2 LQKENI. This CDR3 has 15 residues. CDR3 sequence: CASSPGAGGNNEQFF. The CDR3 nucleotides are TGTGCCAGCTCTCCCGGAGCGGGGGGTAACAATGAGCAGTTCTTC. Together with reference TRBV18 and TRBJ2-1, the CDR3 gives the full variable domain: NAGVMQNPRHLVRRRGQEARLRCSPMKGHSHVYWYRQLPEEGLKFMVYLQKENIIDESGMPKERFSAEFPKEGPSILRIQQVVRGDSAAYFCASSPGAGGNNEQFFGPGTRLTVL.